This entry is about one TCR beta chain. Its matching antigen is unknown. This specimen comes from a study of cytomegalovirus exposure and HLA in healthy donors. For the study at large: In an early release, HLA-typed donors contributed roughly 85 million unique TCR sequences. The study, taken as a whole, reports: CMV serostatus was the only recorded immune exposure for donors. Later, an analysis showed that TCR beta chains associated with HLA were more clonally expanded than others that were equally common. It was likely that a cluster of highly shared sequence variants was a sequencing artifact.

In the PCR, 60 Vbeta and 13 Jbeta primers were used. Only in-frame clones appear in the TCRdb table, and some are missing; sequencing was by immunoSEQ multiplex PCR. The profile shows about 150,000 clones, more than 75% of them singletons. The material sequenced was PBMCs. This TCR derives from a man younger than 40 in good health and CMV-seropositive.

The CDR3 coding sequence is TGTGCCAGCAGCTTAATCTTGAGCGAGCAGTACTTC. It yields the protein CASSLILSEQYF. This chain connects TRBV7-2 to TRBJ2-7; no clear D gene. Germline V gene lookup returns CDR1 SGHTA and CDR2 FQGNSA. The CDR3 extends over 12 amino acids. The ends were cut back, 2 bases at V and 6 bases at J, with 8 bases in the middle.